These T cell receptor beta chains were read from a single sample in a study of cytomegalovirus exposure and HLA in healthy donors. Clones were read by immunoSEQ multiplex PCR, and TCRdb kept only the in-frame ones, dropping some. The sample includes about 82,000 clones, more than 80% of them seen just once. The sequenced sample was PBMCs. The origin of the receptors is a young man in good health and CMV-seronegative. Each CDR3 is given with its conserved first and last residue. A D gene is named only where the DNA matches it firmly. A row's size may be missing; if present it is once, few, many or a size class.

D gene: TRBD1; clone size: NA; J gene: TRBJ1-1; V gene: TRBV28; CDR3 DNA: TGTGCCAGCAGGTCGACAGGGCTGGCTTTCTTT; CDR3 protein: CASRSTGLAFF
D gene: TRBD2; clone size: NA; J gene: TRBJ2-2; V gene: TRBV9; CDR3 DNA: TGTGCCAGCAGCCCCCACCCACATAGCGGGAGCGACACCGGGGAGCTGTTTTTT; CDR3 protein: CASSPHPHSGSDTGELFF
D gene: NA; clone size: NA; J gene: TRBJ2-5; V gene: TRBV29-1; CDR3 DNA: TGCAGCGTTGACCAGGGAATGGGCCTGGAGGAGACCCAGTACTTC; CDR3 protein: CSVDQGMGLEETQYF
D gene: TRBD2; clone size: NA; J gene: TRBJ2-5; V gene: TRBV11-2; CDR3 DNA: TGTGCCAGCAGCCCAGGGGCTAGCGGGAGGGGGGAGACCCAGTACTTC; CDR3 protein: CASSPGASGRGETQYF
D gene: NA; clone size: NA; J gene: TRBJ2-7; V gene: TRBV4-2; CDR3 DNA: TGTGCCAGCAGCGGCCCGGGAGATGCGGGCGAGCAGTACTTC; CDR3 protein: CASSGPGDAGEQYF
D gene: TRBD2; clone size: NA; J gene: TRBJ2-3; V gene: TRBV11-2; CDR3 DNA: TGTGCCAGCAGCCCCAGGGTACGACTAGCCGATAAGAGCGCAGATACGCAGTATTTT; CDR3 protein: CASSPRVRLADKSADTQYF
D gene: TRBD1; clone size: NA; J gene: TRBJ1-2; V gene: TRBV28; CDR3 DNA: TGTGCCAGTACAGGTGGGGACAGGAAAAACTATGGCTACACCTTC; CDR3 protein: CASTGGDRKNYGYTF
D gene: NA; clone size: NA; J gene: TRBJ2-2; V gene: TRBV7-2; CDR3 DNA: TGTGCCAGCAGCGAACAAGTGAAAGCGAACACCGGGGAGCTGTTTTTT; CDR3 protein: CASSEQVKANTGELFF
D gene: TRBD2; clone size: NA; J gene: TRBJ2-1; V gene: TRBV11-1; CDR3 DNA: TGTGCCAGCAGCCCATTCCTAGCGGGCGTGTCTGGGAATGAGCAGTTCTTC; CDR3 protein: CASSPFLAGVSGNEQFF
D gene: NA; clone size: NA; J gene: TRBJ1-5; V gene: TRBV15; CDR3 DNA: TGTGCCACCAGCAGAGATCGGCAGCCCCAGCATTTT; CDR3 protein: CATSRDRQPQHF
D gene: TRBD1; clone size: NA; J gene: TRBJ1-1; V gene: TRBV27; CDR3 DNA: TGTGCCAGCAGCCTCCGCGGGACAGGGTCCAACACTGAAGCTTTCTTT; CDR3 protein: CASSLRGTGSNTEAFF
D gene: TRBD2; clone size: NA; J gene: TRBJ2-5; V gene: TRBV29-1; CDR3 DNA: TGCAGCGTCACTAGCGGCCAAGAGACCCAGTACTTC; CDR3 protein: CSVTSGQETQYF
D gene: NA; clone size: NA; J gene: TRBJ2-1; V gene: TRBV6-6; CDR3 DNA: TGTGCCAGCACCCATCCGGGGGGCGGGAGAGGGAATGAGCAGTTCTTC; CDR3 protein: CASTHPGGGRGNEQFF
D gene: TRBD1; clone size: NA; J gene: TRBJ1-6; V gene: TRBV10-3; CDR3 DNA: TGTGCCATCGGATTCGACAGGGGCCATAATTCACCCCTCCACTTT; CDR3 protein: CAIGFDRGHNSPLHF
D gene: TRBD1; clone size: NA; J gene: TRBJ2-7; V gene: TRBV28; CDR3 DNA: TGTGCCAGCAGCCCCCCAAGGGGGCTAGGTTCGAGGCAGTACTTC; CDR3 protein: CASSPPRGLGSRQYF
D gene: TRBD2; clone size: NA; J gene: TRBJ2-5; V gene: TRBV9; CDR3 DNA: TGTGCCAGCAGCGCCAGGCGGCAGGGACTAGCGGGAGGAGAGACCCAGTACTTC; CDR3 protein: CASSARRQGLAGGETQYF
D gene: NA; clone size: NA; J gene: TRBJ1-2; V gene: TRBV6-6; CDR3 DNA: TGTGCCAGCAGCCTCGACAGAACAACCTATGGCTACACCTTC; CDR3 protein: CASSLDRTTYGYTF
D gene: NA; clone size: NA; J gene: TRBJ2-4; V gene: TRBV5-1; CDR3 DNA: TGCGCCAGCAGCTTGGCCTCGGGGTGGGAAAACATTCAGTACTTC; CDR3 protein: CASSLASGWENIQYF
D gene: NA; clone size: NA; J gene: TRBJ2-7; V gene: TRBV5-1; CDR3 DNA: TGCGCCAGCAGTTCGGGGACTTCGACCTACGAGCAGTACTTC; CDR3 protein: CASSSGTSTYEQYF
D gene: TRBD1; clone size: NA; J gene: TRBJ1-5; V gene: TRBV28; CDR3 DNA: TGTGCCAGCAGTTTAACGACAGGGAGGCAACAGCCCCAGCATTTT; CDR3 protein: CASSLTTGRQQPQHF
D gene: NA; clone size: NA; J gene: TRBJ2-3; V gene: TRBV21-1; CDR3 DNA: TGTGCCAGCAGCAAACGCAGAGCGGGGTACCCCATCAGCACAGATACGCAGTATTTT; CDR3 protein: CASSKRRAGYPISTDTQYF
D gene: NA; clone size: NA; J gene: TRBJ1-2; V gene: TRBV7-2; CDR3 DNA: TGTGCCAGCAGCGCCGATAGAAGCTATGGCTACACCTTC; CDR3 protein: CASSADRSYGYTF
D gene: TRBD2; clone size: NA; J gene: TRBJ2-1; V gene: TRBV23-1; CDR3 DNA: TGCGCCAGCAGTCAATTCCTACGGGAGGGGAAGTACAATGAGCAGTTCTTC; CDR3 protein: CASSQFLREGKYNEQFF
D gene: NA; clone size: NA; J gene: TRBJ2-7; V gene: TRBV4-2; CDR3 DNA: TGTGCCAGCAGAGACTTCACCAATTACGAGCAGTACTTC; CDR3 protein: CASRDFTNYEQYF
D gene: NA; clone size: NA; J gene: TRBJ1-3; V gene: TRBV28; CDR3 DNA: TGTGCCAGCAGTTTAGGTTTCATGCGGGCCCCTGGAAACACCATATATTTT; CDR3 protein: CASSLGFMRAPGNTIYF
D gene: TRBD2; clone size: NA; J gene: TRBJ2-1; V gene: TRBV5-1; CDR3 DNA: TGCGCCAGCAGCTTGCTAGCGGGGGGTAATGAGCAGTTCTTC; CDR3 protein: CASSLLAGGNEQFF
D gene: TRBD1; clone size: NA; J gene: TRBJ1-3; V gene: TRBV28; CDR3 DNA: TGTGCCAGCAGTTTGGTCGGGACAGGGGTTCCTGGAAACACCATATATTTT; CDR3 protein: CASSLVGTGVPGNTIYF
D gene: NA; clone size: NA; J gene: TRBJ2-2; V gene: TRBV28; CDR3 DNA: TGTGCCAGCAGCGGAACAGCTCACACCGGGGAGCTGTTTTTT; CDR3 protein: CASSGTAHTGELFF
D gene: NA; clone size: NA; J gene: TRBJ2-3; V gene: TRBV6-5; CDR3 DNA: TGTGCCAGTAAGGGGGTGTCAGATACGCAGTATTTT; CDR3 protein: CASKGVSDTQYF
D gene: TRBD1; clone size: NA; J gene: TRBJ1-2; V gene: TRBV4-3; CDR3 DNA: TGCGCCAGCAGCCAAGATAAGGGGACAGGGCTTGGCTACACCTTC; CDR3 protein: CASSQDKGTGLGYTF
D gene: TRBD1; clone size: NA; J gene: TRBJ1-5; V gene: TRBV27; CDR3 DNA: TGTGCCAGCAGACCGTACAGGGGAAGCAATCAGCCCCAGCATTTT; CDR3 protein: CASRPYRGSNQPQHF
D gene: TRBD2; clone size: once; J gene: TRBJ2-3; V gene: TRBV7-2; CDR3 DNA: TGTGCCAGCAGCTCCCCACTAGCGGGAGGCAGCGGGTATACGCAGTATTTT; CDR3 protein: CASSSPLAGGSGYTQYF
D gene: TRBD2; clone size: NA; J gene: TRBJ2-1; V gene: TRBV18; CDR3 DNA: TGTGCTTCGACTAGCGGGAGGGCCAGTGAGCAGTTCTTC; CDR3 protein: CASTSGRASEQFF
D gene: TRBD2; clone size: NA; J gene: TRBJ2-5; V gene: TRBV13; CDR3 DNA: TGTGCCAGCAGCTCTCAGATTCCGGGACTAGCGGGAAGGGAGACCCAGTACTTC; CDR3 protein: CASSSQIPGLAGRETQYF
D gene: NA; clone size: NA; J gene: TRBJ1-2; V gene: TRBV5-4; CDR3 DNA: TGTGCCAGCAGCTTGGGGGGAGGCTATGGCTACACCTTC; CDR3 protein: CASSLGGGYGYTF
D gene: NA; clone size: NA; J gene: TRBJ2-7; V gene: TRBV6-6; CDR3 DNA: TGTGCCAGCAGTACTCCAAGGAGCGAAAGCGCTTACGAGCAGTACTTC; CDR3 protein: CASSTPRSESAYEQYF
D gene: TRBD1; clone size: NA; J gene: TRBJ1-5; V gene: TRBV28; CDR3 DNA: TGTGCCAGCAGTTTATTAGGAACAGGGGCTAGTCAGCCCCAGCATTTT; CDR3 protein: CASSLLGTGASQPQHF
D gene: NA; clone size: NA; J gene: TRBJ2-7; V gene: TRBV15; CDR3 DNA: TGTGCCACCAGCAGAGATAATAGAGGCGAGCAGTACTTC; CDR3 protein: CATSRDNRGEQYF
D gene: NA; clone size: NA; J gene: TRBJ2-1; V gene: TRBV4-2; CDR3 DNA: TGTGCCAGCAGCCAAGATGAGGGCACTCCTAATGAGCAGTTCTTC; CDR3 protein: CASSQDEGTPNEQFF
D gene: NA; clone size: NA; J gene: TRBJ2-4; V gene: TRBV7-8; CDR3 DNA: TGTGCCAGCAGTGCGTCGAACATTCAGTACTTC; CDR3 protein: CASSASNIQYF
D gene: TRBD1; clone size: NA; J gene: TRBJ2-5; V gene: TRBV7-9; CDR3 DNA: TGTGCCAGCAGTCAGACGACAGGGTTCCGGTACTTC; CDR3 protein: CASSQTTGFRYF
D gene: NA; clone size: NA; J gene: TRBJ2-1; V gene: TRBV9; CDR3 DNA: TGTGCCAGCAGCGCACCAGGGCAGTCCCCATCGCCGAGCTTCTTC; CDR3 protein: CASSAPGQSPSPSFF
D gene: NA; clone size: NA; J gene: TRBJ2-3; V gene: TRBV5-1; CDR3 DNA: TGCGCCAGCACCAGGGCTCCTAGCACAGATACGCAGTATTTT; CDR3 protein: CASTRAPSTDTQYF
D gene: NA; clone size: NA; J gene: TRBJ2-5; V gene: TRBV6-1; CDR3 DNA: TGTGCCAGCAGTAGAAGAGGACAGTGGCTAGAGACCCAGTACTTC; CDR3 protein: CASSRRGQWLETQYF
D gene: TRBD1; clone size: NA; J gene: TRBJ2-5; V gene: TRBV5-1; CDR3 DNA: TGCGCCAGCAGCGAGGGGACAGGACAAGAGACCCAGTACTTC; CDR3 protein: CASSEGTGQETQYF
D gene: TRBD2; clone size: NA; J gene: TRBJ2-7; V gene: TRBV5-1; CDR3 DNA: TGCGCCAGCAGCTTACTAGCGGGAGGTTTCCGGGAGCAGTACTTC; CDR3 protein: CASSLLAGGFREQYF
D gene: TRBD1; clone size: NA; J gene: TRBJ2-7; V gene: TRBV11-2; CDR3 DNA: TGTGCCAGCACGACCACAGGGGGCCTTTCCTACGAGCAGTACTTC; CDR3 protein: CASTTTGGLSYEQYF
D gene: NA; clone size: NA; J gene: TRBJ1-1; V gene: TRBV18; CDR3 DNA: TGTGCCAGCTCACCAAGTAGGGCGGACACTGAAGCTTCCTTT; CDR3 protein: CASSPSRADTEASF
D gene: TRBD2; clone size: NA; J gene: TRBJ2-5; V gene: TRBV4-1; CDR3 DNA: TGCGCCAGCAGCCAAGATGGGATGGGCGGGAGCGTCGTGGAGACCCAGTACTTC; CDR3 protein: CASSQDGMGGSVVETQYF
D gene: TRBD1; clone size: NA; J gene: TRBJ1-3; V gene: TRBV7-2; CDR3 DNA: TGTGCCAGCAGCCGCCACAGGGGGATGGAAAACACCATATATTTT; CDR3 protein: CASSRHRGMENTIYF
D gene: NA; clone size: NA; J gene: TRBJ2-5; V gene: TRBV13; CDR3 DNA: TGTGCCAGCAGCCCCCAGCGGGGGACAGCGACTCAAGAGACCCAGTACTTC; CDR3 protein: CASSPQRGTATQETQYF
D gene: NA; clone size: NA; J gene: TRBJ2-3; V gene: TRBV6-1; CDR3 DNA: TGTGCCAGCAGGGCCGGCACAGATACGCAGTATTTT; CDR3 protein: CASRAGTDTQYF
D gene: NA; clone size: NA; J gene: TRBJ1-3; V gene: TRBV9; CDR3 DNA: TGTGCCAGCAGCCCGGATCTGGGGCCACTACGAGCCTCTTCTGGAAACACCATATATTTT; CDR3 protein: CASSPDLGPLRASSGNTIYF
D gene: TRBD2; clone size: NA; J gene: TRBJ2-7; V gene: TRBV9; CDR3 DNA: TGTGCCAGCAGCGTAACTAGCGGGGGGTACGAGCAGTACTTC; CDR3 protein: CASSVTSGGYEQYF
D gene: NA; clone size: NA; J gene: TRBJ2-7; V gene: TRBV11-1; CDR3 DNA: TGTGCCAGCAGCTTATTGGAGGGCTTAGCCTACGAGCAGTACTTC; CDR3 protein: CASSLLEGLAYEQYF
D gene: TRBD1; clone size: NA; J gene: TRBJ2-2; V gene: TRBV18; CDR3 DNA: TGTGCCAGCTCTCTCGGACAGGGGAAATTCGGGGAGCTGTTTTTT; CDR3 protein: CASSLGQGKFGELFF
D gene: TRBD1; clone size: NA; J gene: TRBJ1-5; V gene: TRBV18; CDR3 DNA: TGTGCCAGCTCAGCACAGGGGGCTAGCAATCAGCCCCAGCATTTT; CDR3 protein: CASSAQGASNQPQHF